This TCR beta chain was found in a study of shared clonotypes between healthy human individuals. Study conclusions and caveats: Compared with clonotypes that all four donors shared, non-shared clonotypes had lower generation probabilities.

On this clone itself: Its target is unknown.

Naive CD4+ cells were CD45RA-selected; the remaining cells were memory. Germline assignment: CDR1 SEHNR and CDR2 FQNEAQ (reference sequence). CDR3 size: 16 residues. The ends were cut back, 5 bases at V and 2 bases at J, with 15 bases in the middle. Per the original methods: From ImmunoSEQ came sequences covering only the junction and carrying no quality scores, so filtering differed. Some clones are missing from TCRdb's copy, which holds only in-frame ones; the method was immunoSEQ multiplex PCR. The V and J calls and clone size come from that table; D and trimming were worked out from the DNA. The table has more than 2,000,000 clones, 90% to 95% seen once; the top ten hold 0.35% to 0.45%.

V gene TRBV7-9 combines with J gene TRBJ2-2, with D possibly matching TRBD2 (6 bases). The receptor's source is a man in his late teens or twenties in good health. Some clones in this sample may be carry-over from other donors' samples. Material for sequencing was naive CD4+ T cells from PBMCs. Subset of the sample: CD45RA+ positively selected. The CDR3, as DNA: TGTGCCAGCAGCCCCTCAGGGCGGGATAACACCGGGGAGCTGTTTTTT. Protein: CASSPSGRDNTGELFF. The whole variable domain, remainder taken from reference TRBV7-9 and TRBJ2-2, is DTGVSQNPRHKITKRGQNVTFRCDPISEHNRLYWYRQTLGQGPEFLTYFQNEAQLEKSRLLSDRFSAERPKGSFSTLEIQRTEQGDSAMYLCASSPSGRDNTGELFFGEGSRLTVL.